The rows below give T cell receptor beta chains drawn from one sample of a study of T-cell reconstitution after alpha-beta-depleted transplantation in children. MiXCR, run by TCRdb on the PCR reads, gives a single entry per CDR3 protein. The profile shows more than 15,000 distinct CDR3 sequences, approximately 5.3% of them singletons. Sample: PBMCs, taken before TCRalphabeta/CD19-depleted stem cell transplant. These receptors came from a boy aged 5-17 years with acute lymphoblastic leukemia, due to receive a stem cell transplant. Both conserved end residues are part of each CDR3. D genes are given only for firm matches. Each size is once, few, many or a size class.

clone_size: many; j_call: TRBJ2-3; v_call: TRBV20-1; d_call: -; cdr3_nt: TGCAGTGCTAGGCGGGGGAGGGGGACAGATACGCAGTATTTT; cdr3_aa: CSARRGRGTDTQYF
clone_size: many; j_call: TRBJ2-3; v_call: TRBV4-1; d_call: TRBD1; cdr3_nt: TGCGCCAGCAGCGAGCTCCGGGACAGTCTTACAGATACGCAGTATTTT; cdr3_aa: CASSELRDSLTDTQYF
clone_size: many; j_call: TRBJ2-7; v_call: TRBV27; d_call: TRBD2; cdr3_nt: TGTGCCAGCAGTAGAGTAGCGGGACTTAGCTCCTACGAGCAGTACTTC; cdr3_aa: CASSRVAGLSSYEQYF
clone_size: many; j_call: TRBJ1-1; v_call: TRBV7-9; d_call: -; cdr3_nt: TGTGCCAGCAGCTTGGACTGGAGCACTGAAGCTTTCTTT; cdr3_aa: CASSLDWSTEAFF
clone_size: medium-sized; j_call: TRBJ2-7; v_call: TRBV20-1; d_call: -; cdr3_nt: TGCAGTGCTAGACGGGACCTACGAGGGGAGCAGTACTTC; cdr3_aa: CSARRDLRGEQYF
clone_size: many; j_call: TRBJ2-2; v_call: TRBV11-2; d_call: -; cdr3_nt: TGTGCCAGCAGCCAACCGGGGTCCCTCGGCCTTCGGCTGTTTTTT; cdr3_aa: CASSQPGSLGLRLFF
clone_size: medium-sized; j_call: TRBJ2-5; v_call: TRBV5-1; d_call: TRBD2; cdr3_nt: TGCGCCAGCAGCTTGGCCGGGACTAAAGAAGAGACCCAGTACTTC; cdr3_aa: CASSLAGTKEETQYF
clone_size: many; j_call: TRBJ1-5; v_call: TRBV11-2; d_call: -; cdr3_nt: TGTGCCAGCAGCTTAGAGGCAGGGCTTAGTCAGCCCCAGCATTTT; cdr3_aa: CASSLEAGLSQPQHF
clone_size: many; j_call: TRBJ2-1; v_call: TRBV5-4; d_call: TRBD2; cdr3_nt: TGTGCCAGCAGCTCCCCCGCTAGCGGTTACAATGAGCAGTTCTTC; cdr3_aa: CASSSPASGYNEQFF
clone_size: medium-sized; j_call: TRBJ2-1; v_call: TRBV28; d_call: -; cdr3_nt: TGTGCCAGCAGTGGAGTAGCGGTTTTGAATGAGCAGTTCTTC; cdr3_aa: CASSGVAVLNEQFF
clone_size: medium-sized; j_call: TRBJ1-2; v_call: TRBV12-3/TRBV12-4; d_call: -; cdr3_nt: TGTGCCAGCAGTTTGTTTCAGGGATCGGTCGATGGCTACACCTTC; cdr3_aa: CASSLFQGSVDGYTF
clone_size: many; j_call: TRBJ1-3; v_call: TRBV11-2; d_call: -; cdr3_nt: TGTGCCAGCAGCTTGTTCGGGATCGGGTCTGGAAACACCATATATTTT; cdr3_aa: CASSLFGIGSGNTIYF
clone_size: many; j_call: TRBJ1-1; v_call: TRBV20-1; d_call: -; cdr3_nt: TGCAGCCCAAGTTCCATGAACACTGAAGCTTTCTTT; cdr3_aa: CSPSSMNTEAFF
clone_size: many; j_call: TRBJ1-1; v_call: TRBV25-1; d_call: -; cdr3_nt: TGTGCCAGCATGGGGCTGACTGAAGCTTTCTTT; cdr3_aa: CASMGLTEAFF
clone_size: many; j_call: TRBJ2-1; v_call: TRBV28; d_call: -; cdr3_nt: TGTGCCAGCAGTTTATTCAGGCCTCAGGGTGAGCAGTTCTTC; cdr3_aa: CASSLFRPQGEQFF
clone_size: many; j_call: TRBJ1-1; v_call: TRBV24-1; d_call: -; cdr3_nt: TGTGCCACCAGAGGGCAGGGGAACACTGAAGCTTTCTTT; cdr3_aa: CATRGQGNTEAFF
clone_size: many; j_call: TRBJ1-2; v_call: TRBV29-1; d_call: TRBD1; cdr3_nt: TGCAGCGTTGCGTCAGGGGGGAACTATGGCTACACCTTC; cdr3_aa: CSVASGGNYGYTF
clone_size: medium-sized; j_call: TRBJ1-1; v_call: TRBV11-2; d_call: TRBD1; cdr3_nt: TGTGCCAGCAGCTACTACAGGGGGAACACTGAAGCTTTCTTT; cdr3_aa: CASSYYRGNTEAFF
clone_size: many; j_call: TRBJ2-1; v_call: TRBV5-4; d_call: -; cdr3_nt: TGTGCCAGCAGCTTGGAGGGAACTAGGTACAATGAGCAGTTCTTC; cdr3_aa: CASSLEGTRYNEQFF
clone_size: many; j_call: TRBJ2-7; v_call: TRBV9; d_call: TRBD2; cdr3_nt: TGTGCCAGCAGCGCCCGGACTAGTTTCGACGAGCAGTACTTC; cdr3_aa: CASSARTSFDEQYF
clone_size: many; j_call: TRBJ2-2; v_call: TRBV20-1; d_call: -; cdr3_nt: TGCAGTGTTCTCCTGTCAGGTGGGGCCTACACCGGGGAGCTGTTTTTT; cdr3_aa: CSVLLSGGAYTGELFF
clone_size: medium-sized; j_call: TRBJ2-1; v_call: TRBV7-8; d_call: TRBD2; cdr3_nt: TGTGCCAGCAGCGTCAAGCCCGGGACTAGCGGATACAATGAGCAGTTCTTC; cdr3_aa: CASSVKPGTSGYNEQFF
clone_size: many; j_call: TRBJ1-4; v_call: TRBV12-3/TRBV12-4; d_call: -; cdr3_nt: TGTGCCAGCAGTTTAGTGCTGGGAGCAACTAATGAAAAACTGTTTTTT; cdr3_aa: CASSLVLGATNEKLFF
clone_size: many; j_call: TRBJ2-1; v_call: TRBV5-4; d_call: -; cdr3_nt: TGTGCCAGCAGCTTGAGCGGACAGCTTTACAATGAGCAGTTCTTC; cdr3_aa: CASSLSGQLYNEQFF